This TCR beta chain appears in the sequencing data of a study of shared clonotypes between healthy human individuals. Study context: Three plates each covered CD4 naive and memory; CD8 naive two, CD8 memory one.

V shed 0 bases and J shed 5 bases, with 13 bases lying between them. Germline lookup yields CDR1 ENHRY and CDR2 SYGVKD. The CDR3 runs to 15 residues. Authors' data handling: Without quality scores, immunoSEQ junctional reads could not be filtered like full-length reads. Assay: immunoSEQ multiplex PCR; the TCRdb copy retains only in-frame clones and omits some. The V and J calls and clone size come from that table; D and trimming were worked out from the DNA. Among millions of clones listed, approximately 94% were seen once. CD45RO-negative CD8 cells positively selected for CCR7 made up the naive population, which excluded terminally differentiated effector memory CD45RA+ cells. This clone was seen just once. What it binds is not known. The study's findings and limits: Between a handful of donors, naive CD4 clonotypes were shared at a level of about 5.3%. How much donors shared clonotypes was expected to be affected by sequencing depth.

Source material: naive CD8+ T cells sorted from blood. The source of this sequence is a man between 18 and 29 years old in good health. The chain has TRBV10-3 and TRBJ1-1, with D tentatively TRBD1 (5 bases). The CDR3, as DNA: TGTGCCATCAGTGAGTCGGTTGCGGGGGGGACTGAAGCTTTCTTT. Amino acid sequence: CAISESVAGGTEAFF.